The 11 T cell receptor beta chains in this list originate from one sample, sequenced in a study of blood T cell repertoires in COVID-19. Method: immunoSEQ multiplex PCR; TCRdb's copy keeps in-frame clones and lacks some. Here the sample spans 35,000 to 45,000 clones, 77% being singletons. Sequenced material: peripheral blood. The receptors here all came from a woman aged 70-85 years with acute or convalescent COVID-19.

There are a few counts of this clone. The chain is built from TRBV7-6 and TRBJ2-2; tentative D call: TRBD2 (6 bases). Trimming cost V 5 bases and J 1 base, with 17 bases left between them. CDR1 is SGHVS, CDR2 FNYEAQ, per germline. The CDR3 consists of 17 residues. The CDR3 loop is CASSPQTAEGNTGELFF. The CDR3 DNA reads TGTGCCAGCAGCCCCCAGACAGCGGAGGGGAACACCGGGGAGCTGTTTTTT.

The genes are TRBV2 and TRBJ1-5; possible D gene TRBD1, 5 bases. Per the germline V gene, CDR1 is SNHLY and CDR2 is FYNNEI. The CDR3 runs to 14 residues. The V gene lost 2 bases and the J gene lost 7 bases, with 12 bases spanning the gap. DNA for the CDR3: TGTGCCAGCAGTGAACGGGCAGGGTTCCAGCCCCAGCATTTT. Its translation is CASSERAGFQPQHF.

V usage is TRBV5-1 and J usage is TRBJ2-1, with D maybe TRBD2 (6 bases). The germline V gene encodes CDR1 SGHRS and CDR2 YFSETQ. There are 13 residues in the CDR3. The ends were cut back, 7 bases at V and 3 bases at J, with 11 bases in the middle. The CDR3 bases are TGCGCCAGCCACGAGGGAGGCTACAATGAGCAGTTCTTC. This gives the protein CASHEGGYNEQFF.

This sequence joins TRBV6-2 or TRBV6-3 and TRBJ1-1, with TRBD1 identical over 8 bases. The CDR3 consists of 17 residues. Germline loops: CDR1 MNHEY, CDR2 SVGEGT. With 2 bases clipped from V and 0 bases from J, the junction kept 8 bases outside the gene matches. The CDR3 here is CASSYRRDRFVNTEAFF. CDR3 bases: TGTGCCAGCAGTTACCGAAGGGACAGGTTCGTGAACACTGAAGCTTTCTTT.

This chain connects TRBV19 to TRBJ1-1; D is unresolved. Deletions cut 6 bases from V and 3 bases from J, with 5 bases between. Germline CDR1 reads LNHDA; CDR2 reads SQIVND (reference sequence). CDR3 length: 11 amino acids. The CDR3 sequence is CASSGYTEAFF. CDR3 coding DNA: TGTGCCAGTAGCGGGTACACTGAAGCTTTCTTT.

The rearrangement joins TRBV10-3 to TRBJ1-2; 10 bases are a match to TRBD1. The trim removed 6 bases at V and 2 bases at J, leaving 3 bases unmatched. Germline-derived CDR1 and CDR2 are ENHRY and SYGVKD. The CDR3 is 14 amino acids. The CDR3 region has the DNA TGTGCCATCAGGCCGGGACAGGGGAACTATGGCTACACCTTC. Translating gives CAIRPGQGNYGYTF.

The V and J genes are TRBV6-2 or TRBV6-3 and TRBJ2-7; 7 nucleotides align to TRBD2. Germline CDR1 reads MNHEY; CDR2 reads SVGEGT. J lost 1 base, V lost 6 bases, and 9 bases had no gene match. There are 15 residues in the CDR3. CDR3 protein: CASSRTSGVSYEQYF. The DNA for the CDR3 is TGTGCCAGCAGCCGCACGAGCGGGGTGTCCTACGAGCAGTACTTC.

This chain uses TRBV18 with TRBJ2-5, with D hard to call. Germline V gene lookup returns CDR1 KGHSH and CDR2 LQKENI. V was clipped by 4 bases and J by 0 bases, with 6 bases between them. CDR3 size: 13 residues. Written as DNA, the CDR3 is TGTGCCAGCTCACGCAGTAACCAAGAGACCCAGTACTTC. It specifies CASSRSNQETQYF.

This clone was counted only a few times. The chain joins TRBV5-1 to TRBJ2-7; TRBD1 aligns across 7 bases. The CDR3 covers 13 residues. Germline CDR1 is SGHRS and CDR2 is YFSETQ. V lost 4 bases and J lost 0; bases outside the gene matches: 1. The CDR3 here is CASSGTDSYEQYF. The CDR3 DNA reads as TGCGCCAGCAGCGGGACAGACTCCTACGAGCAGTACTTC.

About this clone itself: An end of the junction does not agree with germline; a read error may underlie this. The rearrangement joins TRBV5-5 to TRBJ2-2; 11 bases align to TRBD2. CDR3 size: 16 residues. The germline V gene encodes CDR1 SGHKS and CDR2 YYEKEE (reference sequence). The chain's CDR3 is CASILGLAVNTGELFF. The DNA of the CDR3 is TGTGCCAGCATCTTGGGACTAGCGGTTAACACCGGGGAGCTGTTTTTT.

The CDR3 DNA reads as TGTGCCAGCAACCCCCGGCCGCAGAAGACAGAAGAATTATATGGCTACACCTTC. Residues: CASNPRPQKTEELYGYTF. The chain recombines TRBV7-9 with TRBJ1-2; TRBD1 is a possible D gene (5 bases). Trimming shortened V by 7 bases and J by 5 bases, and 29 bases separated the two germline ends. The CDR3 has 18 amino acids. Germline V gives CDR1 SEHNR, CDR2 FQNEAQ (reference sequence).